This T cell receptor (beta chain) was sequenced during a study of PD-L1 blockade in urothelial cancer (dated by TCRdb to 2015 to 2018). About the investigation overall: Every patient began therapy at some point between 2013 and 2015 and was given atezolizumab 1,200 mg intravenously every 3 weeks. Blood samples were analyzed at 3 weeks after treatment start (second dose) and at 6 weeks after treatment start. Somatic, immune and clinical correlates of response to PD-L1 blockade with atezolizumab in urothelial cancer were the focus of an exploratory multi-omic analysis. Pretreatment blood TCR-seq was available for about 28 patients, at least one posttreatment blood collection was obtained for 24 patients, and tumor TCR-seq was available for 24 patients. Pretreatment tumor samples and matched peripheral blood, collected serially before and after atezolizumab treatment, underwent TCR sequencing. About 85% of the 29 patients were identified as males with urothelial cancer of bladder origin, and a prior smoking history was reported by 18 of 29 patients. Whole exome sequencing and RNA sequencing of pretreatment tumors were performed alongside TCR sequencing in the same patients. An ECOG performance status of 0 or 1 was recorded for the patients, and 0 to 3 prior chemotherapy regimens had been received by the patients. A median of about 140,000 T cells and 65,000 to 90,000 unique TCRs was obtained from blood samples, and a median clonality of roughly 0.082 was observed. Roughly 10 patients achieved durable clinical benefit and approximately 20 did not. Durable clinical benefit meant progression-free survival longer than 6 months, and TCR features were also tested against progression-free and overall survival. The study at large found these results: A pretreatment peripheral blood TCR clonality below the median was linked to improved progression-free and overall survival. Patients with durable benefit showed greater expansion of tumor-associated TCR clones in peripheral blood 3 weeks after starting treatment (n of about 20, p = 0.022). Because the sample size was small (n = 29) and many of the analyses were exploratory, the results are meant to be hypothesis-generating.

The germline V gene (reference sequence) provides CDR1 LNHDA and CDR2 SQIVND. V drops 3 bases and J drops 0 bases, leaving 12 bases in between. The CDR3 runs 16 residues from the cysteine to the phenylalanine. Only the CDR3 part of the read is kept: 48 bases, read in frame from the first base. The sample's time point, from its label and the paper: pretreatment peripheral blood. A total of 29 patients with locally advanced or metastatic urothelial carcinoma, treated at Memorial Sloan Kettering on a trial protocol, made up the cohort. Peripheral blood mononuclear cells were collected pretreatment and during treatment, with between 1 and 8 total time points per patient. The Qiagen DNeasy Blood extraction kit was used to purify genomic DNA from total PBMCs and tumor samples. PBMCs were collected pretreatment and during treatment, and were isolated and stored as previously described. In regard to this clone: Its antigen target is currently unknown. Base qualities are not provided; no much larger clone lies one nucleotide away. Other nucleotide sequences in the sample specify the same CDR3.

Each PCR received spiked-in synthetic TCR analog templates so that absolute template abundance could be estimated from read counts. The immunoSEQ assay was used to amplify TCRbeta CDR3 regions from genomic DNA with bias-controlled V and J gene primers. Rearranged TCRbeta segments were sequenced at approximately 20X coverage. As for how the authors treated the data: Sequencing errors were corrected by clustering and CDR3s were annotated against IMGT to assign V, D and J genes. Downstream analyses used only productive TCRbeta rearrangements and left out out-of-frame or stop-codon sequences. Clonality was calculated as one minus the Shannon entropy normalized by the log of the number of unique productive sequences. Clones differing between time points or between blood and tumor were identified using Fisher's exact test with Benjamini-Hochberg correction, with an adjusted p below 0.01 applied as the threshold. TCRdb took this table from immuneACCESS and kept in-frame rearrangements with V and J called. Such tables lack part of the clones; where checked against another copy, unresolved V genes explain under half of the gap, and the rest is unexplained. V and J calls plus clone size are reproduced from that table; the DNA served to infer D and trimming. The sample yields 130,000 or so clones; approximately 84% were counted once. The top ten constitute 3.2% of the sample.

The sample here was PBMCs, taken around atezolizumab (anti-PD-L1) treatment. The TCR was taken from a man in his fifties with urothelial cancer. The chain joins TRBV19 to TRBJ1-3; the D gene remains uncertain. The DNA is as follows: TGTGCCAGTAGTATTCGGACGGGAAGCTCTGGAAACACCATATATTTT. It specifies CASSIRTGSSGNTIYF.